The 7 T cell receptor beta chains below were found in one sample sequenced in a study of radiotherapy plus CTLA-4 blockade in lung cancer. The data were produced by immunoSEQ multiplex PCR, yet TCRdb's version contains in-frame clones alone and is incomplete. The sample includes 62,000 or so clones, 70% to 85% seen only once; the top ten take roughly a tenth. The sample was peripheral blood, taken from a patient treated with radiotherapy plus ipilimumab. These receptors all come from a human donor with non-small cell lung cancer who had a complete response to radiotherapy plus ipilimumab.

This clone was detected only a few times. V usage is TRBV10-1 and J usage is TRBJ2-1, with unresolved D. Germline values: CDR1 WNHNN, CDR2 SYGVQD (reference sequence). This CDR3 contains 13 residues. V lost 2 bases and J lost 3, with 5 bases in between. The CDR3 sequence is CASSERGYNEQFF. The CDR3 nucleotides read TGCGCCAGCAGTGAGCGAGGCTACAATGAGCAGTTCTTC.

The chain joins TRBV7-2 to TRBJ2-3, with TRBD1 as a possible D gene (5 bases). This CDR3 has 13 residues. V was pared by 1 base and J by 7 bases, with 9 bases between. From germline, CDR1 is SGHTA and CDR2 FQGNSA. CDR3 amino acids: CASSLEAGYTQYF. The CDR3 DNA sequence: TGTGCCAGCAGCTTAGAGGCAGGGTATACGCAGTATTTT. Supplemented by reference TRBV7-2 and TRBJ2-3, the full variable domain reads GAGVSQSPSNKVTEKGKDVELRCDPISGHTALYWYRQSLGQGLEFLIYFQGNSAPDKSGLPSDRFSAERTGGSVSTLTIQRTQQEDSAVYLCASSLEAGYTQYFGPGTRLTVL.

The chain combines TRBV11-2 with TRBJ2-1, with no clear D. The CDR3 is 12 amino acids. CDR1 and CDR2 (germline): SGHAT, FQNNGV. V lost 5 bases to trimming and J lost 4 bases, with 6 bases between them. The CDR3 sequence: CASSQQYNEQFF. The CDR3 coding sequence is TGTGCCAGCAGCCAACAGTACAATGAGCAGTTCTTC.

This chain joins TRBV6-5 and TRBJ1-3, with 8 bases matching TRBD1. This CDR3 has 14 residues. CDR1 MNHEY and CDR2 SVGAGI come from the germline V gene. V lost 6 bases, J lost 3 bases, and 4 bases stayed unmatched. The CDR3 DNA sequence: TGTGCCAGCAGCTTGGACAGGGTTGGAAACACCATATATTTT. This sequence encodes CASSLDRVGNTIYF.

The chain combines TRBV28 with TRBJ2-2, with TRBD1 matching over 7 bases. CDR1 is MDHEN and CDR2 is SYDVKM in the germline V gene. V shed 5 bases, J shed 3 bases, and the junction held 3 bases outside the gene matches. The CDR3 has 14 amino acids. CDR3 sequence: CASSPGTDTGELFF. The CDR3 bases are TGTGCCAGCAGTCCCGGGACAGACACCGGGGAGCTGTTTTTT.

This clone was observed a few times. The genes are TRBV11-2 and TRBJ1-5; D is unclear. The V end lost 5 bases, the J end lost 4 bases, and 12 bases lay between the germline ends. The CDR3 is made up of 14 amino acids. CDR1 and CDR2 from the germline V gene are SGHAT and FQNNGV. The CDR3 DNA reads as TGTGCCAGCAGCGCGCCGGGCCCTAATCAGCCCCAGCATTTT. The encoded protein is CASSAPGPNQPQHF.

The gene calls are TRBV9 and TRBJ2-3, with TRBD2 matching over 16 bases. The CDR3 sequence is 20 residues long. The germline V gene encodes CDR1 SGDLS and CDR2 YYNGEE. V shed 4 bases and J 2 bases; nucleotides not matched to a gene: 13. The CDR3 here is CASSRRGLAGGDLATDTQYF. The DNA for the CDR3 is TGTGCCAGCAGCCGCAGGGGACTAGCGGGGGGGGATCTAGCCACAGATACGCAGTATTTT. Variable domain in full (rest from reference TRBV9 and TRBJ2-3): DSGVTQTPKHLITATGQRVTLRCSPRSGDLSVYWYQQSLDQGLQFLIQYYNGEERAKGNILERFSAQQFPDLHSELNLSSLELGDSALYFCASSRRGLAGGDLATDTQYFGPGTRLTVL.